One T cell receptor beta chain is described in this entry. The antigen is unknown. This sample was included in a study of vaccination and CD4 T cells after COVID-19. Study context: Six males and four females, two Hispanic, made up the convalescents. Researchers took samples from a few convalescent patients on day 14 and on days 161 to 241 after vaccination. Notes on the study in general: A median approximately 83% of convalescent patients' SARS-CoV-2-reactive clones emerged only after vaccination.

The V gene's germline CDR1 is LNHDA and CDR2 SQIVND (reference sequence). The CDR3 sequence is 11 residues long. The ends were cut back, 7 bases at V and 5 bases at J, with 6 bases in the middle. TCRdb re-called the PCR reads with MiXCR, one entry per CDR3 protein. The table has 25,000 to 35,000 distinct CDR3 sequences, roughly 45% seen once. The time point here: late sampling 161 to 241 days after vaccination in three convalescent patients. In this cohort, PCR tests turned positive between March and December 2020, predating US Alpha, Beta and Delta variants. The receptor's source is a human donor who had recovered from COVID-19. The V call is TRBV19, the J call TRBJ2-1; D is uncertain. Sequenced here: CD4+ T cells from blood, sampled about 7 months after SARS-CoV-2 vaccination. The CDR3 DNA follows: TGTGCCAGTATGTCGAACAATGAGCAGTTCTTC. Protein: CASMSNNEQFF.